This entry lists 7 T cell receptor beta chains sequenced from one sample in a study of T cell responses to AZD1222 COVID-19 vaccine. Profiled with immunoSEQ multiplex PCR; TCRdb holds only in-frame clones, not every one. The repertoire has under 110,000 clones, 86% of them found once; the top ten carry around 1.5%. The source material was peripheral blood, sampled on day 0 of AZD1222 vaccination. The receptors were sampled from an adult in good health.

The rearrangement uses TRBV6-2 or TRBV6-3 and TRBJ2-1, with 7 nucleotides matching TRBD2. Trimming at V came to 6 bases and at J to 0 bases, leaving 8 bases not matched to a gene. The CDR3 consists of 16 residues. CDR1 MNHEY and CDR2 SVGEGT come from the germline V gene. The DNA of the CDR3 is TGTGCCAGCAGCCCCCGGGGGGACCCCTCCTACAATGAGCAGTTCTTC. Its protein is CASSPRGDPSYNEQFF.

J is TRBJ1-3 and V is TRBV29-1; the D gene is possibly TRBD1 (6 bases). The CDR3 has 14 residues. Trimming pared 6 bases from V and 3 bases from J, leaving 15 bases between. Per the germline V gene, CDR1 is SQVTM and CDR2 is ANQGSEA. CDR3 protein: CSVSQGGYGNTIYF. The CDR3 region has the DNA TGCAGCGTCTCTCAAGGGGGTTATGGAAACACCATATATTTT.

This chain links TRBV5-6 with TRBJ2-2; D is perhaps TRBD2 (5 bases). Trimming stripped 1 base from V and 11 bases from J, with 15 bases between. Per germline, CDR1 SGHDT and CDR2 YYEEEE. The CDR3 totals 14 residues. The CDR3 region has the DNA TGTGCCAGCAGCTTGTTATCGGTAGGAGGTGAGCTGTTTTTT. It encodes CASSLLSVGGELFF.

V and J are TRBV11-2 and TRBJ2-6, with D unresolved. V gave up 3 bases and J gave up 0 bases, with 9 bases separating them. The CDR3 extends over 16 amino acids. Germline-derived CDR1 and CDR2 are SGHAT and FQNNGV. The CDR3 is CASSLMVISGANVLTF. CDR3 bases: TGTGCCAGCAGCTTGATGGTGATCTCTGGGGCCAACGTCCTGACTTTC.

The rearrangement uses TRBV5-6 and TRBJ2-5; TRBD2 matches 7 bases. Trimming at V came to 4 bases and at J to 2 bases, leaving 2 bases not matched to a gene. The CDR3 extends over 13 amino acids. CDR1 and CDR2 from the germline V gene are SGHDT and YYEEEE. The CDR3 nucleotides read TGTGCCAGCAGCGGGGGACTACAAGAGACCCAGTACTTC. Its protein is CASSGGLQETQYF.

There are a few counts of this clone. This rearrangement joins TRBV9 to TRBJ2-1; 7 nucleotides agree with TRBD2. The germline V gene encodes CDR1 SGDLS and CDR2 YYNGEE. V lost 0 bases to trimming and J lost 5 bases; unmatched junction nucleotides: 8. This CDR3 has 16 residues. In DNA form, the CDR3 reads TGTGCCAGCAGCGTAGCGGCGGGAGTCCCCCACAATGAGCAGTTCTTC. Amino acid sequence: CASSVAAGVPHNEQFF.

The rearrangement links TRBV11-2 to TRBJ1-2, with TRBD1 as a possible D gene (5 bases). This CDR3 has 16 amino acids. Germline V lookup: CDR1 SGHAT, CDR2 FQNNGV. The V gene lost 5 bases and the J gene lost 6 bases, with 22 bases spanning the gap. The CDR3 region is CASSHMRGGDGHGYTF. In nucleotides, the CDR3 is TGTGCCAGCAGCCACATGCGGGGGGGTGATGGACATGGCTACACCTTC.